This TCR beta chain was obtained from a study of blood T cells in healthy people across ages. Study-wide points: In these data, TCR beta diversity tracked strongly with naive T cell percentage.

The authors ran a second PCR of about 6 to 11 cycles using a sample-barcoded 5' primer and a J-beta primer mix. TCRdb passed the 5' RACE reads through MiXCR, listing each CDR3 protein once. The sample yields some 560,000 distinct CDR3 sequences, approximately 26% seen once. This clonotype occurred a few times. What it binds is unknown. At one end the junction does not follow the germline gene, possibly because of a read error. Each sample yielded at least 6 million isolated PBMCs. Germline V gene sequence: CDR1 DFQATT, CDR2 SNEGSKA (reference sequence). The CDR3 totals 16 residues. These sequences were also reported in another study, on T cells of mothers and their children.

The sequenced sample consisted of blood. The chain has TRBV20-1 and TRBJ2-1, with TRBD2 matching 10 bases. This receptor was obtained from a boy between 2 and 15 years old in good health. The CDR3 nucleotides are TGCAGTGCCAGGGTGCTAGCGGGAGATTCCTACAATGAGCAGTTTTTC. Encoded protein: CSARVLAGDSYNEQFF.